This T cell receptor beta chain is from a study of shared clonotypes between healthy human individuals. Using immunoSEQ multiplex PCR, the repertoire was profiled, and TCRdb retains in-frame clones only, with some absent. The data show roughly 2 million clones, roughly 94% seen once. The V gene end was trimmed by 4 bases and the J gene end by 3 bases; junction bases not matched to a gene: 2. CDR3 length: 14 amino acids. CDR1 and CDR2 (germline): SGDLS, YYNGEE. Terminally differentiated effector memory CD45RA+ cells were excluded by CCR7 positive selection of CD45RO-negative cells. The TCR originated in a man between 18 and 35 years old in good health. Sample: naive CD8+ T cells sorted from blood. The chain is built from TRBV9 and TRBJ2-7; 12 nucleotides align to TRBD2. The CDR3 loop reads CASSQGLAGYEQYF. CDR3 sequence (DNA): TGTGCCAGCAGCCAGGGACTAGCGGGCTACGAGCAGTACTTC.